This T cell receptor beta chain was sequenced during a study of STAT5B mutations in CD4+ large granular lymphocyte leukemia. The junction had 13 bases not matched to a gene; V was cut back by 0 bases and J by 1 base. The germline CDR1 and CDR2 sequences are MNHNS and SASEGT. The CDR3 totals 19 residues. The assay was immunoSEQ multiplex PCR, and TCRdb's table has in-frame clones only and misses some. The sample carries tens of thousands of clones, over 60% recorded once. The sequencing input was CD4+ T cells from blood buffy coats. The receptor was isolated from a human donor in good health. V usage is TRBV6-1 and J usage is TRBJ2-7; 9 bases agree with TRBD2. The CDR3: CASSEARGSLAGFSYEQYF. The CDR3 bases are TGTGCCAGCAGTGAAGCGCGAGGGTCCCTAGCGGGATTTTCCTACGAGCAGTACTTC.